The source of this TCR beta chain is a study of T cell responses to AZD1222 COVID-19 vaccine. This table comes from immunoSEQ multiplex PCR, and its TCRdb copy is limited to in-frame clones, with some not included. The sample includes 100,000 to 150,000 clones, around 90% of them seen just once. This CDR3 has 13 amino acids. Trimming removed 9 bases at V and 4 bases at J, with 12 bases between. The germline gives CDR1 LNHNV, CDR2 YYDKDF (reference sequence). The receptor was isolated from an adult who received the AZD1222 COVID-19 vaccine. The rearrangement links TRBV15 to TRBJ2-2; a weak D match, TRBD1 (6 bases). Sequenced here: peripheral blood, sampled 28 days after the second AZD1222 dose. CDR3 amino acids: CATKTGLTGELFF. CDR3 DNA: TGTGCCACTAAGACAGGTCTCACCGGGGAGCTGTTTTTT.